This TCR beta chain is from a study of OX40 agonist ivuxolimab in advanced cancers. Notes on the study in general: Among the nonresponders, some also had low normalized T-cell clonal expansion. More expanded clones were found, on average, in CD8+ than in CD4+ T cells.

Comment on this clone: Its antigen is undetermined.

TCRdb keeps only in-frame clones here, not all; method: immunoSEQ multiplex PCR. The sample yields approximately 56,000 clones, approximately 90% seen once. This sequence originates from an adult with an advanced solid tumor such as melanoma, head and neck, liver or kidney cancer. The sample was CD4+ or CD8+ T cells sorted from blood, taken in a trial of the OX40 agonist ivuxolimab.

The DNA of the CDR3 is TGTGCCAGCAGTGATGAGGGGAAGGGATACACTGAAGCTTTCTTT. It specifies CASSDEGKGYTEAFF. The chain recombines TRBV2 with TRBJ1-1, with TRBD1 as a possible D gene (5 bases). This CDR3 is built from 15 residues. Germline V gene sequence: CDR1 SNHLY, CDR2 FYNNEI. With 3 bases removed from V and 3 bases from J, the gap between germline ends came to 14 bases.